The sample holds one count of the clone carrying this T cell receptor beta chain. The sample belongs to a study of cytomegalovirus exposure and HLA in healthy donors. At the level of the study: The same platform as the approximately 660 first-cohort repertoires was used for the roughly 130 validation repertoires, a later analysis reported.

Assay used: immunoSEQ multiplex PCR; TCRdb lists only in-frame clones, some missing. The sample has under 100,000 clones, about 95% seen once; the top ten hold approximately 1.3%. CDR1 and CDR2 from the germline V gene are MNHEY and SMNVEV (reference sequence). The CDR3 contains 15 residues. J lost 8 bases, V lost 2 bases, and 7 bases had no gene match. The origin of this receptor is a woman aged 18-29 years in good health and CMV-seronegative. The sequenced material came from PBMCs. This chain connects TRBV27 to TRBJ2-1; 9 nucleotides line up with TRBD1. The CDR3 is CASSLPGQGRDEQFF. CDR3 DNA: TGTGCCAGCAGTTTACCGGGACAGGGAAGGGATGAGCAGTTCTTC.